The source of this T cell receptor beta chain is a study of blood T cells in healthy people across ages. Study in general: About one barcoded beta molecule was captured per two T cells (by template switching). General study results and limits: It was not known whether donors were CMV positive (a possible confounder of expanded clonotype changes). With naive T cell percentage, TCR beta diversity showed a strong correlation.

Germline V gene lookup returns CDR1 SGHNT and CDR2 YYREEE (reference sequence). The CDR3 is made up of 17 amino acids. Deletions cut 0 bases from V and 5 bases from J, with 20 bases between. A sample-barcoded 5' primer and a J-beta primer mix were used in a second PCR of roughly 7 to 11 cycles. TCRdb reanalysed the 5' RACE reads using MiXCR and keeps one entry per CDR3 protein. The table lists around 1.7 million distinct CDR3 sequences, under 30% of them singletons. This clonotype was seen a few times. The antigen is undetermined. This chain links TRBV5-4 with TRBJ1-2; D remains ambiguous. The receptor's source is a woman in her 30s in good health. The sequenced material came from blood. CDR3 region: CASSLGGQTTGFYGYTF. CDR3 bases: TGTGCCAGCAGCTTGGGCGGGCAGACGACGGGCTTTTATGGCTACACCTTC.